This TCR beta chain derives from a study of cytomegalovirus exposure and HLA in healthy donors. Overall study context: Later, an analysis reported that the 130 or so validation repertoires had used the same platform as the 550 to 750 first-cohort repertoires. Study-level results: It was reportedly the case that the classifier diagnosed cytomegalovirus status with high specificity and sensitivity.

The table lists this clone with a count of one. Antigen: not known. Profiled with immunoSEQ multiplex PCR; TCRdb holds only in-frame clones, not every one. The sample has 130,000 to 150,000 clones; 80% to 90% are singletons. The CDR3 contains 13 residues. CDR1 SGHTS and CDR2 YDEGEE come from the germline V gene. J gave up 4 bases and V 6 bases, and 7 bases lay outside the gene matches. What was sequenced was PBMCs. The rearrangement joins TRBV5-8 to TRBJ2-7; 7 nucleotides match TRBD1. This TCR derives from a young woman in good health and CMV-seropositive. CDR3 in amino acids: CASISRGLYEQYF. In DNA, the CDR3 is TGTGCCAGCATCAGTAGGGGGCTATACGAGCAGTACTTC.